The entry below describes one T cell receptor beta chain. What it binds is not known. The iRepertoire nested amplicon-rescue multiplex PCR amplified TCR alpha and beta CDR3s from RNA. For one-step reverse transcription and amplification, about 90-400 ng of tissue mRNA or PBMC total RNA was used. TCRdb passed the multiplex PCR reads through MiXCR, listing each CDR3 protein once. The sample comprises some 110,000 distinct CDR3 sequences, more than 20% of which are singletons, and approximately 14% rests with the top ten. There are 19 residues in the CDR3. Trimming at V came to 4 bases and at J to 0 bases, leaving 9 bases not matched to a gene. Germline V gives CDR1 SGHNT, CDR2 YYREEE (reference sequence). This sample stems from a study of glioma-infiltrating T cells. Study-wide findings and caveats: Gliomas, especially low-grade, showed above-expected tissue-blood divergence; non-neoplastic patients showed below.

Sequencing was carried out using glioma tissue, nonneoplastic brain tissue, or PBMCs (not recorded which). The sequence came from a human donor with low-grade glioma or glioblastoma, undergoing nonglioma brain surgery, or in good health (not recorded which). The chain uses TRBV5-4 and TRBJ2-3; 15 nucleotides match TRBD2. CDR3: CASSHPGTSGRISTDTQYF. CDR3 coding DNA: TGTGCCAGCAGCCATCCCGGGACTAGCGGGAGGATTAGCACAGATACGCAGTATTTT.